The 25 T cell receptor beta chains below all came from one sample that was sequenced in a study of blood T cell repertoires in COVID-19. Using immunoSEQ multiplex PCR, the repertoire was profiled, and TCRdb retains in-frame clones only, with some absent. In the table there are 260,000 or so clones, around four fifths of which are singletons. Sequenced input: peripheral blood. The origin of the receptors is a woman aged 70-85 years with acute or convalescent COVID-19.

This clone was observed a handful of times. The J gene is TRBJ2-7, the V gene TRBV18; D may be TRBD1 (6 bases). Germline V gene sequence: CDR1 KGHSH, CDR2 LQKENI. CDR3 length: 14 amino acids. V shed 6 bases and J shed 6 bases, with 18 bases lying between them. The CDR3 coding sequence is TGTGCCAGCTCCCCATCTAACAGGGTTGGCGAGCAGTACTTC. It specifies CASSPSNRVGEQYF.

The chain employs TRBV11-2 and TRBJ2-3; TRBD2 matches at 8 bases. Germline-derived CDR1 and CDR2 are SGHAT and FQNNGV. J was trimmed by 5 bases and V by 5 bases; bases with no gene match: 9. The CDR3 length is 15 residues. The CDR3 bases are TGTGCCAGCAGCGAGTCGGGGGGGAGTTTAGATACGCAGTATTTT. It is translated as CASSESGGSLDTQYF. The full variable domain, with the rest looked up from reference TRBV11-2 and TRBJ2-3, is EAGVAQSPRYKIIEKRQSVAFWCNPISGHATLYWYQQILGQGPKLLIQFQNNGVVDDSQLPKDRFSAERLKGVDSTLKIQPAKLEDSAVYLCASSESGGSLDTQYFGPGTRLTVL.

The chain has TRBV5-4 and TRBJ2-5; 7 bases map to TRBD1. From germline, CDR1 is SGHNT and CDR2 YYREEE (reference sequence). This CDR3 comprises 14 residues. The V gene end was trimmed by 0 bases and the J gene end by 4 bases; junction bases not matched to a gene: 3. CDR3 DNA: TGTGCCAGCAGCTTGGAAAGGGGGCGAGAGACCCAGTACTTC. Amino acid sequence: CASSLERGRETQYF.

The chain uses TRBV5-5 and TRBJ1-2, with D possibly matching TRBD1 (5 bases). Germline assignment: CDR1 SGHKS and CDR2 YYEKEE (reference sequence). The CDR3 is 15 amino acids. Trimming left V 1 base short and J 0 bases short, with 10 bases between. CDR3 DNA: TGTGCCAGCAGCTTGACAGGCCCTACTAACTATGGCTACACCTTC. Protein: CASSLTGPTNYGYTF. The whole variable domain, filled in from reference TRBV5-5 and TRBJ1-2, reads DAGVTQSPTHLIKTRGQQVTLRCSPISGHKSVSWYQQVLGQGPQFIFQYYEKEERGRGNFPDRFSARQFPNYSSELNVNALLLGDSALYLCASSLTGPTNYGYTFGSGTRLTVV.

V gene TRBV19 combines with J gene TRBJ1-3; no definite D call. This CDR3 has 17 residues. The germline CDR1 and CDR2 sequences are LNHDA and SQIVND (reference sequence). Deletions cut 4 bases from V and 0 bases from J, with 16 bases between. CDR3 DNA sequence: TGTGCCAGTAGTAAATTGAGGCTTCTGAGCTCTGGAAACACCATATATTTT. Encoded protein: CASSKLRLLSSGNTIYF.

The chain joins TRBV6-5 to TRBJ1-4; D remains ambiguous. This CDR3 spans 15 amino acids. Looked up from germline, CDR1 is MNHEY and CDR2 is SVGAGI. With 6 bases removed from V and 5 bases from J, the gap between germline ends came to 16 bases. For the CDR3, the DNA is TGTGCCAGCAGGCTCGCCCGGGAGACCAATGAAAAACTGTTTTTT. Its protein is CASRLARETNEKLFF.

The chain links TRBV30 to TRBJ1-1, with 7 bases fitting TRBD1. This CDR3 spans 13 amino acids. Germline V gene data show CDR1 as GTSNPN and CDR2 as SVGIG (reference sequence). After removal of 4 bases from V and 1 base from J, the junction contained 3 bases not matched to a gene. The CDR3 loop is CAWTRTGNTEAFF. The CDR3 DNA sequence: TGTGCCTGGACCCGGACAGGGAACACTGAAGCTTTCTTT. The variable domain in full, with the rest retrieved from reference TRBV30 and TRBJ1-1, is SQTIHQWPATLVQPVGSPLSLECTVEGTSNPNLYWYRQAAGRGLQLLFYSVGIGQISSEVPQNLSASRPQDRQFILSSKKLLLSDSGFYLCAWTRTGNTEAFFGQGTRLTVV.

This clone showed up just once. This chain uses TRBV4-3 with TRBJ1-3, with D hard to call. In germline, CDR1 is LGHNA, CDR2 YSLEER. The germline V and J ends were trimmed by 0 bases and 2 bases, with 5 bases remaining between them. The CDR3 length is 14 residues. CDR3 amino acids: CASSQDFTGNTIYF. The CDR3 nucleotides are TGCGCCAGCAGCCAAGATTTTACTGGAAACACCATATATTTT.

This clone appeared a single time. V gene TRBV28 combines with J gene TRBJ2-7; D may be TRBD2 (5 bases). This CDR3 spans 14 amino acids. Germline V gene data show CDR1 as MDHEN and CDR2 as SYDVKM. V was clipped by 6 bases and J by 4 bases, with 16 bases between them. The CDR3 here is CASRKGPGFYEQYF. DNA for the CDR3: TGTGCCAGCAGGAAGGGTCCGGGGTTTTACGAGCAGTACTTC.

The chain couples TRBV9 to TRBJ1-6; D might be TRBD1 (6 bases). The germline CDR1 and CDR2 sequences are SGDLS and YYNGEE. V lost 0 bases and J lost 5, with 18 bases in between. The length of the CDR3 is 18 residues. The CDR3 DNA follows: TGTGCCAGCAGCGTAGATCCGAATGGACAGTCTAATAATTCACCCCTCCACTTT. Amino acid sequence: CASSVDPNGQSNNSPLHF.

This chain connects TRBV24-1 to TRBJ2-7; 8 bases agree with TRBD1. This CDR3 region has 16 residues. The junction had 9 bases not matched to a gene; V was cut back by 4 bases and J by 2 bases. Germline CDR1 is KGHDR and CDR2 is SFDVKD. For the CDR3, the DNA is TGTGCCACCAGTGACCCTATGGGACAGGAGCCCTACGAGCAGTACTTC. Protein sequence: CATSDPMGQEPYEQYF.

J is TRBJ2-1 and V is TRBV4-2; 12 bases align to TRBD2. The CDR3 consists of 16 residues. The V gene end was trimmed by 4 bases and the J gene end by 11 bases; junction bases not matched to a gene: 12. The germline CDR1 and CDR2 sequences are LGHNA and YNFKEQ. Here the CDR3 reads CASSPGLAGRDLKQFF. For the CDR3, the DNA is TGTGCCAGCAGCCCCGGACTAGCGGGGCGGGATCTGAAGCAGTTCTTC.

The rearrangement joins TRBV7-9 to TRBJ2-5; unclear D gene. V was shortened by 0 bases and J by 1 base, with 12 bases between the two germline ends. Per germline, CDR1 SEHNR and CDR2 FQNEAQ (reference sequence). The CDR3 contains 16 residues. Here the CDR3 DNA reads TGTGCCAGCAGCTTAGCGCCATGGCGGTCCCAAGAGACCCAGTACTTC. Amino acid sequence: CASSLAPWRSQETQYF.

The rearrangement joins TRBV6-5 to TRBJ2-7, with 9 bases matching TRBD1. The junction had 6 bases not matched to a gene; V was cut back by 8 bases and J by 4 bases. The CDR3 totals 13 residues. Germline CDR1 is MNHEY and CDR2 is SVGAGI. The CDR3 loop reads CASWGQGGYEQYF. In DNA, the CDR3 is TGTGCCAGCTGGGGACAGGGAGGATACGAGCAGTACTTC.

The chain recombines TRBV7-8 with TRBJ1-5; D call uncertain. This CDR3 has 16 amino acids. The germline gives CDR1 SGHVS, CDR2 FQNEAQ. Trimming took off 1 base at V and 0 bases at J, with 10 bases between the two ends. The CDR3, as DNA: TGTGCCAGCAGCTTAGAGGGAGTGGTTAGCAATCAGCCCCAGCATTTT. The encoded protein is CASSLEGVVSNQPQHF.

The CDR3 nucleotides read TGTGCCAGCAGCCAGACAGGGTACTATGGCTACACCTTC. Its protein is CASSQTGYYGYTF. The chain employs TRBV5-4 and TRBJ1-2, with 7 bases lining up with TRBD1. With 4 bases clipped from V and 3 bases from J, the junction kept 3 bases outside the gene matches. Per germline, CDR1 SGHNT and CDR2 YYREEE (reference sequence). This CDR3 spans 13 amino acids.

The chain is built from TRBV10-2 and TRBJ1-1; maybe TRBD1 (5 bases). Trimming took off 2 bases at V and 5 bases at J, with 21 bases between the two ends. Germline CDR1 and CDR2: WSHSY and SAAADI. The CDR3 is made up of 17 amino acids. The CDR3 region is CASSETGSQIRGTEAFF. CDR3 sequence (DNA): TGCGCCAGCAGTGAGACAGGTTCCCAAATTAGGGGTACTGAAGCTTTCTTT.

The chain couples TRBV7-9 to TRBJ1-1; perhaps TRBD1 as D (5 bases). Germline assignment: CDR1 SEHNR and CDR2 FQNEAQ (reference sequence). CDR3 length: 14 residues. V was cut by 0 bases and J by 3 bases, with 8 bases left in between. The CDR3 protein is CASSLARGDTEAFF. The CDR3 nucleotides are TGTGCCAGCAGCTTAGCGCGGGGGGACACTGAAGCTTTCTTT.

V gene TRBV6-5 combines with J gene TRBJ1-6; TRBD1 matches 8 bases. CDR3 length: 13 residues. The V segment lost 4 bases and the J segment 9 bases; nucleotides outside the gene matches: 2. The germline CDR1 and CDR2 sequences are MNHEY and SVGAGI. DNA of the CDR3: TGTGCCAGCAGTTGGGACAGGTCTTCACCCCTCCACTTT. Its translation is CASSWDRSSPLHF.

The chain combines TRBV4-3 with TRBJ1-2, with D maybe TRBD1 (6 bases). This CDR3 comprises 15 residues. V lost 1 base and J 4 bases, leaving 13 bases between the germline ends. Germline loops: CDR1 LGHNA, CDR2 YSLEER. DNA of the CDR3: TGCGCCAGCAGCCAAGCGGCGGACAGTCTCTATGGCTACACCTTC. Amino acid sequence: CASSQAADSLYGYTF.

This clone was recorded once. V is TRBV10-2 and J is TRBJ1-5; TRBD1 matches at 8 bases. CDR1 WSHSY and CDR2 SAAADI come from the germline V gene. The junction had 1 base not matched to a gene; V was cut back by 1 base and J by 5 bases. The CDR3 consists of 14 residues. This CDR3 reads CASSEYRGYQPQHF. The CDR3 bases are TGCGCCAGCAGTGAGTACAGGGGGTATCAGCCCCAGCATTTT.

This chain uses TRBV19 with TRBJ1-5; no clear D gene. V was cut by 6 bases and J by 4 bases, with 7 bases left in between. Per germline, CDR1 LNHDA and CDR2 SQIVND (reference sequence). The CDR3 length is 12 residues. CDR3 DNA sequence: TGTGCCAGTAGCATCGGGAATCAGCCCCAGCATTTT. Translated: CASSIGNQPQHF.

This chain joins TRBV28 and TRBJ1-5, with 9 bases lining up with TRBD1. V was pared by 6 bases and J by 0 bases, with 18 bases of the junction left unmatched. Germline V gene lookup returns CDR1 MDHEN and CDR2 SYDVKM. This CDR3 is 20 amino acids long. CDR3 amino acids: CASSLDPGSRDRDSNQPQHF. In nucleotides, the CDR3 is TGTGCCAGCAGCTTGGACCCAGGGAGTCGGGACAGGGATAGCAATCAGCCCCAGCATTTT.

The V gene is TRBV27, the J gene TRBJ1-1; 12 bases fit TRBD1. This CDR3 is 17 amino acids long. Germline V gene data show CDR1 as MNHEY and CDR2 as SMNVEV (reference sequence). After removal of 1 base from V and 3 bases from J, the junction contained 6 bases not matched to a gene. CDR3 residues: CASSLWGTGGDYTEAFF. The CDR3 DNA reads TGTGCCAGCAGTTTATGGGGGACAGGGGGCGACTACACTGAAGCTTTCTTT.

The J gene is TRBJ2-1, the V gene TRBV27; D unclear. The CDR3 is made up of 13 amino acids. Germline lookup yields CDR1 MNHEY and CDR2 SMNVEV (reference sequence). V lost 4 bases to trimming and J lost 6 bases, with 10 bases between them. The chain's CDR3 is CASSYGSINEQFF. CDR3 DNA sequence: TGTGCCAGCAGTTACGGTAGCATCAATGAGCAGTTCTTC.